One T cell receptor beta chain is described in this entry. The data are from a study of PD-1 blockade in classical Hodgkin lymphoma. The time point: cycle 4 day 1 (C4D1), after around six weeks of nivolumab. No patient escaped relapse after autologous stem cell transplantation, and brentuximab vedotin exposure varied. Assay: immunoSEQ multiplex PCR; the TCRdb copy retains only in-frame clones and omits some. The sample yields around 40,000 clones, about three quarters seen once. The specimen comprised peripheral blood mononuclear cells (PBMCs), sampled before the fourth cycle of nivolumab. The clonotype was recovered from a human donor with classical Hodgkin lymphoma.

Here the CDR3 reads CATSLTVLNEKLFF. The DNA for the CDR3 is TGTGCCACCAGCCTGACAGTACTAAATGAAAAACTGTTTTTT. The chain couples TRBV15 to TRBJ1-4, with D perhaps matching TRBD1 (5 bases). Per germline, CDR1 LNHNV and CDR2 YYDKDF (reference sequence). Deletions cut 5 bases from V and 5 bases from J, with 12 bases between. The CDR3 loop spans 14 amino acids.